This T cell receptor beta chain originates from a study of naive and memory T cell subsets. CDR1 and CDR2 (germline): SQVTM, ANQGSEA. CDR3 length equals 15 residues. Trimming took 3 bases from V and 6 from J; bases not matched to a gene: 7. The study's findings and limits: A few larger clonotypes appeared in naive repertoires, especially CD8, possibly memory cells re-expressing CD45RA.

This clonotype has a handful of counts. Its antigen is currently unknown. The beta constant-region primer was an equimolar mix of two oligonucleotides covering TRBC1 and TRBC2. The ligated cDNA underwent four PCR rounds using SP2 and nested alpha and beta constant-region primers. TCRdb re-analysed the UMI-ligation and nested PCR reads in MiXCR, keeping a single row per CDR3 protein. The data hold 90,000 to 120,000 distinct CDR3 sequences, with roughly 15% observed a single time. This receptor was obtained from a human donor in good health. The sample was naive CD8+ T cells from blood. This chain connects TRBV29-1 to TRBJ2-2; TRBD2 aligns across 10 bases. CDR3 region: CSVERSGRVSGELFF. The CDR3 DNA sequence: TGCAGCGTTGAGAGGAGCGGGAGGGTCTCCGGGGAGCTGTTTTTT.